This TCR beta chain was captured by sequencing in a study of cytomegalovirus exposure and HLA in healthy donors. At the level of the study: Drawn from HLA-typed donors, approximately 86 million unique TCRs were held in an early data release.

Study-level points and caveats: Researchers reported in a later analysis that a missense DCLRE1C variant was tied to TCR beta V- and J-gene trimming. Indistinguishability led to the exclusion of some V segments, TRBV6-2 and TRBV6-3 included.

As to this clone: Its antigen is not identified.

Primers included in the PCR were 60 Vbeta and 13 Jbeta primers. Assay used: immunoSEQ multiplex PCR; TCRdb lists only in-frame clones, some missing. Of some 150,000 clones listed, 65% to 85% were seen once; the top ten hold around 7%. Germline V gives CDR1 SGHRS, CDR2 YFSETQ. This CDR3 spans 13 amino acids. Trimming pared 1 base from V and 5 bases from J, leaving 7 bases between. Sequencing used PBMCs. The receptor was derived from a woman in her thirties or forties in good health and CMV-seropositive. The chain couples TRBV5-1 to TRBJ1-5; the D is unclear. In DNA, the CDR3 is TGCGCCAGCAGCTTGTTTCCCGATCAGCCCCAGCATTTT. It specifies CASSLFPDQPQHF.